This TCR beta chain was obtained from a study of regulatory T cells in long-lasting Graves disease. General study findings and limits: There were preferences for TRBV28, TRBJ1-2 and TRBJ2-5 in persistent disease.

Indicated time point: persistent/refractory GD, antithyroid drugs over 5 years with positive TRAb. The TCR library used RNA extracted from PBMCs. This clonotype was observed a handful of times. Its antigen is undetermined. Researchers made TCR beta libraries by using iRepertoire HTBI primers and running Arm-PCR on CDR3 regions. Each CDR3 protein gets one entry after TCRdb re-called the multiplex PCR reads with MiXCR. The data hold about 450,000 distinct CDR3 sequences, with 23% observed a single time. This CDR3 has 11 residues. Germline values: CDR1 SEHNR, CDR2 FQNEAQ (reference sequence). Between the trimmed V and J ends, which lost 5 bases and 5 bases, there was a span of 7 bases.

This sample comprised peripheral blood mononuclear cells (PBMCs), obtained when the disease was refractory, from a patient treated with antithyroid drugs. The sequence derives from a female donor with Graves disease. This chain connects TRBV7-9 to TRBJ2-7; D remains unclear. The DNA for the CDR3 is TGTGCCAGCAGCCGTGAAGACGAGCAGTACTTC. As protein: CASSREDEQYF.